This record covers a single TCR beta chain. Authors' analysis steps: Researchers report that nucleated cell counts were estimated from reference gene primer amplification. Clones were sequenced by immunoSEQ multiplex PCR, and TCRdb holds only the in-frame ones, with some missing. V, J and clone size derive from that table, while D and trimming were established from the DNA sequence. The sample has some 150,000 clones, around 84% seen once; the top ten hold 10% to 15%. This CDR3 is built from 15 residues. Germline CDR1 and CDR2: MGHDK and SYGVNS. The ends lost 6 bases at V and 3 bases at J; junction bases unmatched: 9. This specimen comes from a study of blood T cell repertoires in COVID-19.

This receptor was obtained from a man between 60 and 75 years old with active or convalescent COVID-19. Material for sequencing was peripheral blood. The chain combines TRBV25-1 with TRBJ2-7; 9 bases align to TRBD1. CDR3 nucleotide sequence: TGTGCCAGCAGCCGAGACAGGGGGTTCCGCTACGAGCAGTACTTC. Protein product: CASSRDRGFRYEQYF.